The 9 T cell receptor beta chains below were found in one sample sequenced in a study of blood T cells in healthy people across ages. PCR was performed a second time for 7 to 11 cycles using a sample-barcoded 5' primer and a J-beta primer mix. TCRdb analysed the 5' RACE reads with MiXCR anew, one entry per CDR3 protein. The sample contains about 930,000 distinct CDR3 sequences, 29% of which appear only once. These sequences were also reported in another study, on T cells of mothers and their children.

The specimen was blood. The receptors shown here come from a woman between 40 and 55 years old in good health.

This clonotype was found a few times. In DNA, the CDR3 is TGTGCCAGCAGTTACCCTCGGGGAGGGACTAGCGTCGAGCAGTACTTC. It codes for CASSYPRGGTSVEQYF. The chain has TRBV6-6 and TRBJ2-7; the match to TRBD2 covers 10 bases. Unmatched junction bases numbered 10, after V lost 2 bases and J lost 6 bases. The CDR3 extends over 16 amino acids. CDR1 and CDR2 (germline): MNHNY, SVGAGI (reference sequence).

A few counts support this clonotype. V is TRBV9 and J is TRBJ2-2; D is unresolved. The CDR3 is 13 amino acids. Germline V gene sequence: CDR1 SGDLS, CDR2 YYNGEE. V gave up 3 bases and J gave up 0 bases, with 3 bases separating them. The CDR3 DNA reads TGTGCCAGCAGCGACACGAACACCGGGGAGCTGTTTTTT. Amino acids: CASSDTNTGELFF. Filled out from reference TRBV9 and TRBJ2-2, the complete variable domain reads DSGVTQTPKHLITATGQRVTLRCSPRSGDLSVYWYQQSLDQGLQFLIQYYNGEERAKGNILERFSAQQFPDLHSELNLSSLELGDSALYFCASSDTNTGELFFGEGSRLTVL.

V gene TRBV2 combines with J gene TRBJ1-1; no clear D. Germline CDR1 is SNHLY and CDR2 is FYNNEI. The ends were cut back, 7 bases at V and 3 bases at J, with 15 bases in the middle. The CDR3 length is 14 residues. CDR3: CASIERTEYTEAFF. CDR3 nucleotides: TGTGCCAGCATAGAGCGGACGGAGTACACTGAAGCTTTCTTT.

This sequence joins TRBV19 and TRBJ2-1; D possibly corresponds to TRBD2 (6 bases). Germline V CDR1 and CDR2: LNHDA, SQIVND (reference sequence). Trimming shortened V by 4 bases and J by 0 bases, and 16 bases separated the two germline ends. The CDR3 totals 17 residues. The chain's CDR3 is CASSTPPGTFSYNEQFF. CDR3 DNA: TGTGCCAGTAGTACTCCTCCCGGGACTTTCTCCTACAATGAGCAGTTCTTC.

This clonotype was seen many times. The chain uses TRBV7-8 and TRBJ2-1; D is uncertain. This CDR3 contains 16 residues. Trimming took off 2 bases at V and 4 bases at J, with 15 bases between the two ends. Germline lookup yields CDR1 SGHVS and CDR2 FQNEAQ. The DNA of the CDR3 is TGTGCCAGCAGCTTACTTTGGGGTTCCGCTTACAATGAGCAGTTCTTC. Translating gives CASSLLWGSAYNEQFF.

The chain carries TRBV19 and TRBJ2-1, with D possibly matching TRBD2 (6 bases). The CDR3 is 15 residues long. With 1 base removed from V and 4 bases from J, the gap between germline ends came to 11 bases. Germline V gene sequence: CDR1 LNHDA, CDR2 SQIVND (reference sequence). The CDR3 here is CASSIGAGGYNEQFF. In nucleotides, the CDR3 is TGTGCCAGTAGTATAGGGGCCGGGGGATACAATGAGCAGTTCTTC.

The gene calls are TRBV10-3 and TRBJ1-5; D remains unclear. In germline, CDR1 is ENHRY, CDR2 SYGVKD. Trimming left V 10 bases short and J 6 bases short, with 13 bases between. The CDR3 totals 12 residues. The CDR3 here is CATAERSQPQHF. For the CDR3, the DNA is TGTGCCACCGCGGAACGGAGTCAGCCCCAGCATTTT.

This clonotype was found many times. The chain has TRBV9 and TRBJ2-7; D remains unclear. V shed 6 bases and J shed 6 bases, with 4 bases lying between them. Germline V gene data show CDR1 as SGDLS and CDR2 as YYNGEE. The length of the CDR3 is 9 residues. CDR3: CASKAEQYF. The DNA for the CDR3 is TGTGCCAGCAAGGCCGAGCAGTACTTC. The full variable domain, its missing parts supplied by reference TRBV9 and TRBJ2-7, is DSGVTQTPKHLITATGQRVTLRCSPRSGDLSVYWYQQSLDQGLQFLIQYYNGEERAKGNILERFSAQQFPDLHSELNLSSLELGDSALYFCASKAEQYFGPGTRLTVT.

This clonotype was counted between two and nine times. The genes are TRBV4-1 and TRBJ1-2; 7 bases fit TRBD1. The CDR3 has 17 residues. The trim removed 2 bases at V and 1 base at J, leaving 10 bases unmatched. Germline V lookup: CDR1 MGHRA, CDR2 YSYEKL. The CDR3 protein is CASSQPTGQSFNYGYTF. CDR3 bases: TGCGCCAGCAGCCAACCTACGGGACAGAGCTTTAACTATGGCTACACCTTC.